The 30 T cell receptor beta chains given below trace back to one sample, sequenced in a study of regulatory T cells in long-lasting Graves disease. Construction of TCR beta libraries relied on iRepertoire HTBI primers and on Arm-PCR targeting CDR3 regions. TCRdb independently ran MiXCR on the multiplex PCR reads; one entry per CDR3 protein. This sample has about 470,000 distinct CDR3 sequences, with roughly 16% found just once. Time point: newly diagnosed GD, antithyroid drugs for less than 3 months. Making the TCR library involved RNA that had been extracted from PBMCs. The data also belong to a second study, concerning T cells in Graves' hyperthyroidism and ophthalmopathy.

The sequencing used peripheral blood mononuclear cells (PBMCs), collected at new diagnosis, from a patient treated with antithyroid drugs. The receptors shown here come from a man aged 35-49 years with Graves disease.

The sample holds a few counts of this clonotype. The chain has TRBV7-2 and TRBJ2-3; D uncertain. Between the trimmed V and J ends, which lost 1 base and 4 bases, there was a span of 15 bases. Per germline, CDR1 SGHTA and CDR2 FQGNSA. CDR3 length: 16 amino acids. CDR3: CASSLGLVKVPDTQYF. In nucleotides, the CDR3 is TGTGCCAGCAGCTTAGGCCTTGTCAAGGTACCAGATACGCAGTATTTT.

This clonotype turned up a few times. This chain uses TRBV4-1 with TRBJ1-6; weak D call: TRBD1 (5 bases). Germline V gene sequence: CDR1 MGHRA, CDR2 YSYEKL. The germline V and J ends were trimmed by 1 base and 7 bases, with 17 bases remaining between them. The CDR3 is made up of 17 amino acids. CDR3 sequence: CASSQALFETDNSPLHF. The CDR3 bases are TGCGCCAGCAGCCAAGCGTTGTTTGAGACAGACAATTCACCCCTCCACTTT.

To note about this clonotype: A much larger clone differs by one base, so this may be a read error. The rearrangement uses TRBV20-1 and TRBJ2-5; no clear D. The germline V gene has CDR1 DFQATT and CDR2 SNEGSKA (reference sequence). Between the trimmed V and J ends, which lost 5 bases and 5 bases, there was a span of 6 bases. The CDR3 contains 10 residues. The CDR3 reads CSAALETQYF. CDR3 sequence (DNA): TGCAGTGCTGCCCTGGAGACCCAGTACTTC.

The rearrangement joins TRBV19 to TRBJ2-3; D uncertain. Per germline, CDR1 LNHDA and CDR2 SQIVND (reference sequence). V was pared by 5 bases and J by 4 bases, with 16 bases between. The CDR3 has 15 residues. The CDR3 is CASSARTMGPDTQYF. The CDR3 DNA sequence: TGTGCCAGTAGTGCCCGGACGATGGGCCCAGATACGCAGTATTTT. The variable domain in full, with the rest retrieved from reference TRBV19 and TRBJ2-3, is DGGITQSPKYLFRKEGQNVTLSCEQNLNHDAMYWYRQDPGQGLRLIYYSQIVNDFQKGDIAEGYSVSREKKESFPLTVTSAQKNPTAFYLCASSARTMGPDTQYFGPGTRLTVL.

The chain recombines TRBV28 with TRBJ2-1; 11 bases line up with TRBD2. V gave up 5 bases and J gave up 10 bases; unmatched junction bases: 13. Germline CDR1 MDHEN, CDR2 SYDVKM. The CDR3 has 16 residues. Here the CDR3 reads CASSAYLAGGAAEQFF. In nucleotides, the CDR3 is TGTGCCAGCAGTGCCTACCTAGCGGGGGGCGCCGCGGAGCAGTTCTTC.

This clonotype was detected ten times or more. The rearrangement links TRBV28 to TRBJ2-7; D call uncertain. Germline values: CDR1 MDHEN, CDR2 SYDVKM. V was shortened by 10 bases and J by 0 bases, with 13 bases between the two germline ends. CDR3 size: 13 residues. This CDR3 is CATTDPSSYEQYF. In nucleotides, the CDR3 is TGTGCCACGACGGACCCTAGCTCCTACGAGCAGTACTTC.

Comments on this clonotype: A read error is possible here, since a much larger clone lies one base away. The J gene is TRBJ2-4, the V gene TRBV30; possibly TRBD2 for D (5 bases). The J call may not be correct, given that the DNA end is closer to TRBJ2-7. The CDR3 contains 13 residues. Germline CDR1 GTSNPN, CDR2 SVGIG (reference sequence). The CDR3 here is CAWSGHMAGEQYF. The CDR3 DNA reads TGTGCCTGGAGTGGGCACATGGCGGGCGAGCAGTACTTC.

This clonotype was seen repeatedly, ten times or more. The chain uses TRBV28 and TRBJ2-3, with 9 bases identical to TRBD2. The V segment lost 7 bases and the J segment 3 bases; nucleotides outside the gene matches: 5. This CDR3 region has 14 residues. Germline loops: CDR1 MDHEN, CDR2 SYDVKM. The CDR3 DNA is TGTGCCAGCAAGGCGGGAGGGGGGACAGATACGCAGTATTTT. Its translation: CASKAGGGTDTQYF.

This chain uses TRBV12-3 or TRBV12-4 with TRBJ2-2, with 9 bases aligning to TRBD2. The ends lost 5 bases at V and 7 bases at J; junction bases unmatched: 8. CDR3 length: 15 residues. The CDR3 DNA reads TGTGCCAGCAGTGTACCCGGACTAGCGCTCGGGGAGCTGTTTTTT. Translated, it gives CASSVPGLALGELFF.

The chain is built from TRBV5-1 and TRBJ2-1, with TRBD2 identical over 8 bases. CDR1 is SGHRS, CDR2 YFSETQ, per germline. V was clipped by 1 base and J by 3 bases; unmatched bases: 6. This CDR3 comprises 16 residues. The CDR3 bases are TGCGCCAGCAGCTTGTTAGGGACTAGAGACTACAATGAGCAGTTCTTC. Encoded protein: CASSLLGTRDYNEQFF. Full variable domain (rest looked up from reference TRBV5-1 and TRBJ2-1): KAGVTQTPRYLIKTRGQQVTLSCSPISGHRSVSWYQQTPGQGLQFLFEYFSETQRNKGNFPGRFSGRQFSNSRSEMNVSTLELGDSALYLCASSLLGTRDYNEQFFGPGTRLTVL.

In regard to this clonotype: This sequence may be a read error, since a much larger clone differs from it by one base. The chain links TRBV12-3 or TRBV12-4 to TRBJ2-1; unclear D gene. The CDR3 loop spans 16 amino acids. The CDR3 DNA is TGTGCCAGCAGGATTGCTGGTAGTAAGGCCTACAGTGAGCAGTTCTTC. It translates to CASRIAGSKAYSEQFF.

This chain joins TRBV7-2 and TRBJ2-7; TRBD2 might be the D (6 bases). The V gene's germline CDR1 is SGHTA and CDR2 FQGNSA. Trimming stripped 1 base from V and 6 bases from J, with 16 bases between. This CDR3 is built from 15 residues. CDR3 in amino acids: CASSLERTTHTEQYF. The CDR3, as DNA: TGTGCCAGCAGCTTAGAAAGGACTACTCATACCGAGCAGTACTTC. The whole variable domain, filled in from reference TRBV7-2 and TRBJ2-7, reads GAGVSQSPSNKVTEKGKDVELRCDPISGHTALYWYRQSLGQGLEFLIYFQGNSAPDKSGLPSDRFSAERTGGSVSTLTIQRTQQEDSAVYLCASSLERTTHTEQYFGPGTRLTVT.

This clonotype was counted a single time. A much larger clone differs from this one at a single base, so this may be a read error. This chain connects TRBV7-3 to TRBJ2-7; tentative D call: TRBD2 (6 bases). V was trimmed by 5 bases and J by 7 bases, leaving 24 bases between them. This CDR3 is 16 amino acids long. Per the germline V gene, CDR1 is SGHTA and CDR2 is FQGTGA. The CDR3 sequence is CASSPGEVLLGDEQYF. For the CDR3, the DNA is TGTGCCAGCAGCCCGGGGGAGGTCCTATTGGGGGATGAGCAGTACTTC. Filled out from reference TRBV7-3 and TRBJ2-7, the complete variable domain reads GAGVSQTPSNKVTEKGKYVELRCDPISGHTALYWYRQSLGQGPEFLIYFQGTGAADDSGLPNDRFFAVRPEGSVSTLKIQRTERGDSAVYLCASSPGEVLLGDEQYFGPGTRLTVT.

The rearrangement joins TRBV13 to TRBJ2-7; weak D call: TRBD1 (6 bases). Trimming cost V 8 bases and J 2 bases, with 13 bases left between them. Germline V CDR1 and CDR2: PRHDT, FYEKMQ (reference sequence). This CDR3 comprises 13 residues. DNA for the CDR3: TGTGCCAGCGGGCGGGCAGGGGCCTACGAGCAGTACTTC. As protein: CASGRAGAYEQYF.

This sequence joins TRBV12-3 or TRBV12-4 and TRBJ2-3; 10 nucleotides match TRBD1. Germline trimming cut 6 bases from V and 4 bases from J; bases unmatched to any gene: 1. This CDR3 comprises 13 residues. CDR3 nucleotides: TGTGCCAGCAGGGGGACAGGGGCAGATACGCAGTATTTT. Its protein is CASRGTGADTQYF.

This clonotype was observed a few times. The rearrangement links TRBV7-9 to TRBJ2-3, with D tentatively TRBD1 (6 bases). Germline CDR1 reads SEHNR; CDR2 reads FQNEAQ (reference sequence). This CDR3 has 16 residues. V shed 0 bases and J shed 4 bases, with 14 bases lying between them. Here the CDR3 DNA reads TGTGCCAGCAGCTTAGCGGGGACAAGGGGCCCAGATACGCAGTATTTT. Translated, it gives CASSLAGTRGPDTQYF.

This chain uses TRBV27 with TRBJ1-2, with D unresolved. V was shortened by 6 bases and J by 2 bases, with 13 bases between the two germline ends. The CDR3 consists of 14 residues. The germline gives CDR1 MNHEY, CDR2 SMNVEV (reference sequence). DNA of the CDR3: TGTGCCAGCAGCACCGGGAAACCCAACTATGGCTACACCTTC. This translates into CASSTGKPNYGYTF.

This clonotype was seen at least ten times. The gene calls are TRBV12-3 or TRBV12-4 and TRBJ2-7, with TRBD1 matching over 9 bases. V lost 3 bases and J lost 3; bases outside the gene matches: 9. This CDR3 has 16 amino acids. The CDR3 is CASSFLVRTGDYEQYF. In DNA form, the CDR3 reads TGTGCCAGCAGTTTTTTGGTCCGGACAGGGGACTACGAGCAGTACTTC.

This clonotype was seen ten or more times. J is TRBJ2-1 and V is TRBV7-9; D tentatively reads TRBD1 or TRBD2 (5 bases each). The germline CDR1 and CDR2 sequences are SEHNR and FQNEAQ (reference sequence). Trimming removed 1 base from V and 6 bases from J, with 13 bases in between. CDR3 length: 15 amino acids. The CDR3 spells CASSLEGRLSNEQFF. The CDR3 nucleotides are TGTGCCAGCAGCTTAGAGGGGAGACTAAGCAATGAGCAGTTCTTC. Using reference TRBV7-9 and TRBJ2-1 for the parts outside the CDR3, the full variable domain is DTGVSQNPRHKITKRGQNVTFRCDPISEHNRLYWYRQTLGQGPEFLTYFQNEAQLEKSRLLSDRFSAERPKGSFSTLEIQRTEQGDSAMYLCASSLEGRLSNEQFFGPGTRLTVL.

The rearrangement links TRBV24-1 to TRBJ2-3; D is perhaps TRBD2 (6 bases). Per germline, CDR1 KGHDR and CDR2 SFDVKD. The length of the CDR3 is 13 residues. Between the trimmed V and J ends, which lost 6 bases and 3 bases, there was a span of 9 bases. CDR3 bases: TGTGCCACCAGTTTCGGGAGTACAGATACGCAGTATTTT. Translating gives CATSFGSTDTQYF.

The V and J genes are TRBV25-1 and TRBJ2-7; possibly TRBD1 or TRBD2 for D (5 bases each). Per the germline V gene, CDR1 is MGHDK and CDR2 is SYGVNS. V lost 7 bases and J 2 bases, leaving 15 bases between the germline ends. The CDR3 spans 14 residues. The CDR3 DNA follows: TGTGCCAGCAATGCCTCAGGGAGAACCTACGAGCAGTACTTC. Translating gives CASNASGRTYEQYF.

V is TRBV4-1 and J is TRBJ1-1, with 10 positions matching TRBD1. Trimming at V came to 4 bases and at J to 6 bases, leaving 8 bases not matched to a gene. Germline CDR1 is MGHRA and CDR2 is YSYEKL. CDR3 length: 15 amino acids. The CDR3 region is CASSPHDRGPAEAFF. The CDR3, as DNA: TGCGCCAGCAGCCCACATGACAGGGGGCCGGCTGAAGCTTTCTTT.

J is TRBJ2-3 and V is TRBV27; TRBD2 aligns across 8 bases. Germline V gene sequence: CDR1 MNHEY, CDR2 SMNVEV (reference sequence). The CDR3 runs 19 residues. V lost 0 bases and J lost 0; bases outside the gene matches: 11. This CDR3 is CASSLSRLAGPGSTDTQYF. The CDR3 DNA reads as TGTGCCAGCAGTTTATCGAGGCTAGCGGGCCCAGGGAGCACAGATACGCAGTATTTT.

This clonotype was counted at least ten times. This sequence joins TRBV2 and TRBJ2-3, with TRBD2 matching over 12 bases. The CDR3 is made up of 15 amino acids. V was pared by 8 bases and J by 6 bases, with 9 bases of the junction left unmatched. Germline values: CDR1 SNHLY, CDR2 FYNNEI. The CDR3 DNA reads TGTGCCAGCGGTTTACTAGCGGGAGGTCCGGATACGCAGTATTTT. Its protein is CASGLLAGGPDTQYF.

This clonotype was recorded at least ten times. The V call is TRBV27, the J call TRBJ2-3; 9 bases match TRBD1. The tail of the sequence fits TRBJ2-5 better, so the J call may be wrong. This CDR3 contains 14 residues. Germline-derived CDR1 and CDR2 are MNHEY and SMNVEV (reference sequence). The CDR3 nucleotides are TGTGCCAGCAGTCCAGGGACAGGGTTAGAGACCCAGTACTTC. This translates into CASSPGTGLETQYF.

This clonotype was recorded many times. The CDR3 spells CASSYRTSGTYNEQFF. The DNA for the CDR3 is TGTGCCAGCAGTTACCGGACTAGCGGGACCTACAATGAGCAGTTCTTC. V and J are TRBV2 and TRBJ2-1; 12 bases agree with TRBD2. CDR1 is SNHLY, CDR2 FYNNEI, per germline. V was clipped by 5 bases and J by 2 bases; unmatched bases: 4. The CDR3 consists of 16 residues.

The sample holds many counts of this clonotype. The chain joins TRBV28 to TRBJ2-3; a possible D gene is TRBD2 (6 bases). Trimming removed 6 bases at V and 2 bases at J, with 18 bases between. Germline assignment: CDR1 MDHEN and CDR2 SYDVKM. This CDR3 region has 16 residues. The DNA for the CDR3 is TGTGCCAGCAGCCCGGCCGGCGCGGGATTCACAGATACGCAGTATTTT. This gives the protein CASSPAGAGFTDTQYF.

The chain couples TRBV6-1 to TRBJ1-1; D gene ambiguous. The CDR3 sequence is 14 residues long. In germline, CDR1 is MNHNS, CDR2 SASEGT. The V end lost 7 bases, the J end lost 0 bases, and 12 bases lay between the germline ends. CDR3 coding DNA: TGTGCCAGCAAGCCCTCAGGAGTGAACACTGAAGCTTTCTTT. It codes for CASKPSGVNTEAFF.

Remarks on this clonotype: Possible read error: a much larger clone is one base away. CDR3 protein: CASSSRTGHNSPPHF. CDR3 nucleotide sequence: TGTGCCAGCAGTTCGCGGACCGGGCATAATTCACCCCCCCACTTT. V gene TRBV27 combines with J gene TRBJ1-6; D is undetermined. In germline, CDR1 is MNHEY, CDR2 SMNVEV (reference sequence). The CDR3 totals 15 residues.

This clonotype was detected only a few times. The V call is TRBV4-1, the J call TRBJ2-7; 7 positions agree with TRBD1. CDR3 length equals 15 residues. The germline V gene has CDR1 MGHRA and CDR2 YSYEKL. V lost 0 bases, J lost 3 bases, and 5 bases stayed unmatched. CDR3 residues: CASSQEVGDSYEQYF. The CDR3 DNA follows: TGCGCCAGCAGCCAAGAGGTCGGGGACAGCTACGAGCAGTACTTC.